This T cell receptor beta chain comes out of a study of beta chain features in type 1 diabetes. Reverse transcription of all isolated RNA meant that expressed TCRB transcripts were sequenced. Generated by immunoSEQ multiplex PCR, the TCRdb table keeps only in-frame clones and is missing some. The table records about 250,000 clones, 14% of them present only once. This clone was observed a handful of times. The CDR3 consists of 12 residues. Between the trimmed V and J ends, which lost 3 bases and 4 bases, there was a span of 5 bases. The germline CDR1 and CDR2 sequences are KGHSH and LQKENI. The TCR sequence derives from a woman between 40 and 50 years old in good health. V usage is TRBV18 and J usage is TRBJ2-3, with unresolved D. Sequencing was carried out using naive CD4+ T cells from blood. Written as DNA, the CDR3 is TGTGCCAGCTCACCGATAGCAGATACGCAGTATTTT. Its translation is CASSPIADTQYF.